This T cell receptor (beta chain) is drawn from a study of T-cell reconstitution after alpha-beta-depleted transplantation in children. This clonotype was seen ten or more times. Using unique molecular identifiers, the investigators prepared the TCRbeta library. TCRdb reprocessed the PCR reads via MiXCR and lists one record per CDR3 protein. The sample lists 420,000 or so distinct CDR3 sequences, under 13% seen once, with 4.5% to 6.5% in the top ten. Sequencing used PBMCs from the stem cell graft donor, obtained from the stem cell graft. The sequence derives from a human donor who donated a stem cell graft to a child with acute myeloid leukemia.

The DNA for the CDR3 is TGCAGTGCCAGGGGCCTAGCGGGAGGAGAGCAGTTCTTC. Translating gives CSARGLAGGEQFF. The V call is TRBV20-1, the J call TRBJ2-1, with 11 bases identical to TRBD2. Germline lookup yields CDR1 DFQATT and CDR2 SNEGSKA (reference sequence). The CDR3 totals 13 residues. J gave up 10 bases and V 6 bases, and 8 bases lay outside the gene matches.